The 21 T cell receptor beta chains listed next were all sequenced from one sample in a study of blood T cell repertoires in COVID-19. Assay: immunoSEQ multiplex PCR; the TCRdb copy retains only in-frame clones and omits some. Of over 130,000 clones listed, around 81% are singletons. The sample comprised peripheral blood. The receptors derive from an older woman with acute or convalescent COVID-19.

The chain combines TRBV7-9 with TRBJ2-3; D unclear. Trimming cost V 1 base and J 1 base, with 6 bases left between them. Germline CDR1 reads SEHNR; CDR2 reads FQNEAQ (reference sequence). This CDR3 has 14 amino acids. The CDR3 protein is CASSLGARTDTQYF. The CDR3 DNA reads as TGTGCCAGCAGCTTAGGGGCGCGCACAGATACGCAGTATTTT.

V usage is TRBV10-3 and J usage is TRBJ1-2, with D maybe TRBD1 (5 bases). The CDR3 extends over 11 amino acids. Germline values: CDR1 ENHRY, CDR2 SYGVKD. The germline V and J ends were trimmed by 3 bases and 8 bases, with 7 bases remaining between them. In DNA, the CDR3 is TGTGCCATCAGTGACTGGGGCGGCTACACCTTC. The encoded protein is CAISDWGGYTF.

A single count supports this clone. The V gene is TRBV10-3, the J gene TRBJ2-5; 11 positions agree with TRBD2. CDR3 length: 13 amino acids. The germline V gene encodes CDR1 ENHRY and CDR2 SYGVKD. The V and J ends lost 11 bases and 4 bases, in that order; junction bases with no gene match: 6. CDR3 protein: CAATSGMGETQYF. The CDR3 coding sequence is TGTGCCGCGACTAGCGGGATGGGAGAGACCCAGTACTTC.

As regards this clone: An end of the junction does not agree with germline; a read error may underlie this. V is TRBV6-1 and J is TRBJ1-2, with TRBD1 matching 7 bases. The germline CDR1 and CDR2 sequences are MNHNS and SASEGT. CDR3 length: 14 amino acids. CDR3 DNA sequence: TGTGCCAGCAGAGAAGACAGGGCTAACTATGGCTACACCTTC. Amino acids: CASREDRANYGYTF.

This rearrangement joins TRBV18 to TRBJ2-2; D not resolved. V lost 1 base to trimming and J lost 0 bases, with 6 bases between them. This CDR3 contains 15 residues. The V gene's germline CDR1 is KGHSH and CDR2 LQKENI. The CDR3 spells CASSPRDTNTGELFF. CDR3 DNA sequence: TGTGCCAGCTCACCACGCGACACGAACACCGGGGAGCTGTTTTTT. Using reference TRBV18 and TRBJ2-2 for the parts outside the CDR3, the full variable domain is NAGVMQNPRHLVRRRGQEARLRCSPMKGHSHVYWYRQLPEEGLKFMVYLQKENIIDESGMPKERFSAEFPKEGPSILRIQQVVRGDSAAYFCASSPRDTNTGELFFGEGSRLTVL.

The chain joins TRBV30 to TRBJ2-2; D remains ambiguous. Germline CDR1 GTSNPN, CDR2 SVGIG (reference sequence). The CDR3 runs 15 residues. Trimming left V 0 bases short and J 7 bases short, with 15 bases between. CDR3 sequence: CAWSVSYRSIGELFF. The CDR3 DNA reads as TGTGCCTGGAGTGTATCTTACAGATCGATCGGGGAGCTGTTTTTT.

The chain is built from TRBV6-5 and TRBJ1-3; perhaps TRBD1 as D (5 bases). This CDR3 is 14 amino acids long. Germline CDR1 MNHEY, CDR2 SVGAGI. Trimming took 6 bases from V and 2 from J, leaving 11 bases between them. This chain's CDR3 is CASSRDRTGNTIYF. CDR3 in DNA: TGTGCCAGCAGCCGCGACAGAACTGGAAACACCATATATTTT.

J is TRBJ1-2 and V is TRBV6-5; 8 bases match TRBD1. CDR3 length: 14 residues. V was clipped by 6 bases and J by 5 bases; unmatched bases: 8. Germline V gene data show CDR1 as MNHEY and CDR2 as SVGAGI. CDR3 residues: CASRTGQGWYGYTF. In DNA form, the CDR3 reads TGTGCCAGCAGAACCGGACAGGGATGGTATGGCTACACCTTC.

The J gene is TRBJ2-3, the V gene TRBV7-9; 13 positions match TRBD2. J gave up 4 bases and V 5 bases, and 15 bases lay outside the gene matches. Germline CDR1 reads SEHNR; CDR2 reads FQNEAQ (reference sequence). The CDR3 runs to 19 residues. The DNA of the CDR3 is TGTGCCAGCAGCACAGGACTAGCGGGAGTTGTCCGCCGGGCAGATACGCAGTATTTT. Its protein is CASSTGLAGVVRRADTQYF.

CDR3 sequence reads: CASSLAGGTGTDTQYF. In DNA, the CDR3 is TGTGCCAGCAGCTTGGCGGGGGGGACAGGGACAGATACGCAGTATTTT. This chain links TRBV5-4 with TRBJ2-3, with a possible D match to TRBD1 (9 bases). Germline CDR1 is SGHNT and CDR2 is YYREEE (reference sequence). Trimming took off 0 bases at V and 3 bases at J, with 14 bases between the two ends. The CDR3 has 16 amino acids.

The gene calls are TRBV7-9 and TRBJ2-5; the match to TRBD2 covers 7 bases. The V and J ends lost 5 bases and 2 bases, in that order; junction bases with no gene match: 11. Germline lookup yields CDR1 SEHNR and CDR2 FQNEAQ (reference sequence). This CDR3 contains 16 residues. Here the CDR3 reads CASSIHAGVYQETQYF. DNA for the CDR3: TGTGCCAGCAGCATCCATGCGGGAGTGTATCAAGAGACCCAGTACTTC.

V and J are TRBV29-1 and TRBJ1-1; possibly TRBD1 for D (6 bases). Trimming stripped 4 bases from V and 1 base from J, with 13 bases between. Germline V gene sequence: CDR1 SQVTM, CDR2 ANQGSEA. The CDR3 consists of 14 residues. DNA for the CDR3: TGCAGCGTTGTGTCCAGGGGTCAGAACACTGAAGCTTTCTTT. Its translation is CSVVSRGQNTEAFF.

The table lists this clone with a few counts. V gene TRBV28 combines with J gene TRBJ1-5; possible D gene TRBD1, 6 bases. The CDR3 totals 18 residues. Trimming removed 5 bases from V and 0 bases from J, with 20 bases in between. Germline assignment: CDR1 MDHEN and CDR2 SYDVKM. CDR3 DNA sequence: TGTGCCAGCAGTCCCTACCAAACAGGGATTTATAGCAATCAGCCCCAGCATTTT. Translated, it gives CASSPYQTGIYSNQPQHF.

The count of this clone is one. V is TRBV10-3 and J is TRBJ1-1, with D maybe TRBD1 (5 bases). With 1 base removed from V and 5 bases from J, the gap between germline ends came to 11 bases. The CDR3 covers 14 residues. CDR1 and CDR2 (germline): ENHRY, SYGVKD. As DNA, the CDR3 is TGTGCCATCAGTGAGTTCGGGGGGGGAACTGAAGCTTTCTTT. As protein: CAISEFGGGTEAFF.

The chain joins TRBV11-2 to TRBJ2-1; 11 bases are shared with TRBD2. Germline values: CDR1 SGHAT, CDR2 FQNNGV. The CDR3 is 15 amino acids. Losses at the gene ends were 3 bases for V and 9 bases for J; bases not matched to a gene: 7. The CDR3 DNA reads TGTGCCAGCAGCTTTAGCGGGAGGGCCGGCGGTGAGCAGTTCTTC. Residues: CASSFSGRAGGEQFF.

CDR3 sequence reads: CASSQDFLGTGLSYEQYF. The CDR3 DNA is TGCGCCAGCAGCCAAGACTTTTTAGGGACAGGATTATCTTACGAGCAGTACTTC. The chain employs TRBV4-1 and TRBJ2-7; 8 bases line up with TRBD1. The ends lost 0 bases at V and 4 bases at J; junction bases unmatched: 14. Germline V lookup: CDR1 MGHRA, CDR2 YSYEKL. The CDR3 length is 18 residues.

The chain combines TRBV15 with TRBJ1-2; TRBD1 matches 10 bases. Germline V lookup: CDR1 LNHNV, CDR2 YYDKDF (reference sequence). The CDR3 consists of 14 residues. V trimming: 9 bases; J trimming: 4 bases; junction bases outside the gene matches: 8. CDR3 sequence reads: CATEGDRGGYGYTF. The CDR3 DNA reads as TGTGCCACAGAAGGGGACAGGGGCGGCTATGGCTACACCTTC.

The V and J genes are TRBV7-2 and TRBJ1-2; 8 nucleotides align to TRBD1. CDR3 size: 15 residues. V lost 3 bases, J lost 4 bases, and 7 bases stayed unmatched. From germline, CDR1 is SGHTA and CDR2 FQGNSA. CDR3 amino acids: CASSFNRDRFYGYTF. In DNA, the CDR3 is TGTGCCAGCAGCTTTAACCGGGACAGGTTCTATGGCTACACCTTC.

This clone occurred a few times. V gene TRBV5-8 combines with J gene TRBJ1-1; the D is unclear. CDR1 and CDR2 from the germline V gene are SGHTS and YDEGEE. The CDR3 has 11 residues. V shed 1 base and J shed 9 bases, with 7 bases lying between them. For the CDR3, the DNA is TGTGCCAGCAGCTTGAGGGAGAAAGCTTTCTTT. As protein: CASSLREKAFF.

The rearrangement uses TRBV21-1 and TRBJ2-7; TRBD2, the table's D call, lacks a check against the DNA. TRBV21-1 counts as a pseudogene. The CDR3 is 10 residues long. CDR3 coding DNA: TGTGCCAGCCCACGGGGCGAGCAGTACTTC. It codes for CASPRGEQYF.

This clone is a singleton in its sample. The CDR3 here is CASSSRRQGARYEQYF. The CDR3 region has the DNA TGTGCCAGCAGCTCCCGTCGACAGGGGGCGAGGTACGAGCAGTACTTC. The chain joins TRBV7-2 to TRBJ2-7; 10 bases are a match to TRBD1. Unmatched junction bases numbered 10, after V lost 4 bases and J lost 4 bases. The germline V gene has CDR1 SGHTA and CDR2 FQGNSA. The CDR3 length is 16 residues.